The TCR beta chain under discussion was sequenced for a study of T cells in Graves' hyperthyroidism and ophthalmopathy (dated by TCRdb to about 2019). At the level of the whole study: Peripheral blood was sampled at the time of initial diagnosis, prior to any treatment. Whether ophthalmopathy could be predicted prospectively was tested in an independent validation cohort made up of roughly 19 hyperthyroidism patients plus 17 patients who later progressed to ophthalmopathy. A discovery cohort of roughly 100 patients, approximately 45 with Graves' ophthalmopathy and over 55 with stable Graves' hyperthyroidism, was used to find distinguishing TCR V-J signatures. After sampling, hyperthyroidism patients received methimazole starting at 30 mg daily, and ophthalmopathy patients received high-dose intravenous methylprednisolone. The paper reports TCR Vbeta CDR3 sequencing of 135 peripheral blood samples: under 45 ophthalmopathy, fewer than 80 hyperthyroidism and roughly 17 progressor patients. In about 6 Graves' hyperthyroidism patients, the study also compared T-cell repertoires from thyroid tissue with T-cell repertoires from blood. The 75 to 100 discovery patients were divided at random into training and test sets in a 7:3 ratio. The study at large found these results: No statistical method was used to set the sample size in advance, and investigators knew the group allocation. During validation, the model predicted progression to ophthalmopathy a median of approximately 7 months ahead of onset, with more than 55% sensitivity and about 72% specificity. A model built on a 13 V-J signature distinguished ophthalmopathy from stable hyperthyroidism, reaching 87.88% sensitivity and around 82% specificity in cross-validation and 80%/75% in testing. Blood samples also contained most of the expanded thyroid clonotypes (frequency above 0.001), which suggests that blood repertoires may reflect thyroid immune responses.

The CDR3 runs 15 residues from the cysteine to the phenylalanine. Solely the CDR3 DNA is kept, with 45 bases framed from the first base. Reading the germline V gene gives CDR1 SGHNT and CDR2 YENEEA. The V and J ends are trimmed by 5 bases and 0 bases, leaving 11 bases between them. Amplification of TCR beta CDR3 regions was carried out from RNA transcripts. The TCR CDR3 was subjected to a first round of RT-PCR using the HTBI primer set and the Qiagen OneStep RT-PCR kit. A second multiplex PCR round built the libraries, followed by size selection and purification. Paired-end sequencing of the libraries was performed with 100 bp reads on an Illumina HiSeq2000. Per the authors' processing: SOAPnuke was used to process the raw data, removing reads that contained adapters or uncalled bases, had a mean Phred below 15, or lacked an exact match to the constant primer or identifier. COPE v1.2.5 was used to merge the high-quality paired reads, and each unique nucleotide sequence was defined as a clonotype. MiTCR v1.1 was used to align the clonotypes against IMGT TRBV, TRBD and TRBJ reference segments. The analysis was restricted to V-J combinations with a frequency above 0.0001, which together covered 99.2% of the repertoires. The TCS score was defined as F50 (clonal expansion) divided by E x V (chaos), with BLOSUM62-based TCRdist calculated between CDR3 peptides within each V-J. Welch's t-statistics and random forest reduced around 550 V-J features to 10 to 15, which were used in a naive Bayes classifier (R e1071). TCRdb ran its own pipeline on the public reads, namely fastp trimming at Q25 and MiXCR clone calling, and kept in-frame beta chains. Rows are unified per CDR3 protein, each entry keeping the most common DNA and genes. The V and J calls shown here were made by TCRdb, not taken from the authors' results. This sample holds some 460,000 distinct CDR3 sequences; approximately 14% were observed only once. Roughly 13% of the sample belongs to the ten largest clones.

A patient counted as having stable Graves' hyperthyroidism if no progression to ophthalmopathy occurred over 18 months of follow-up. Hyperthyroidism patients were newly diagnosed, had a disease duration of under 2 months, and were aged 18 to 65 years. The study excluded patients with uncontrolled infections, other autoimmune diseases, pregnancy or lactation. Diagnoses relied on clinical symptoms, serum thyroxine and TRAb, thyroid ultrasound and orbital computed tomography. PBMCs were separated from over 9 ml of fresh peripheral blood using Ficoll-Paque density gradient centrifugation. Total RNA was extracted with Trizol reagent, and quality was checked on an Agilent 2100 Bioanalyzer. This clonotype was counted at least ten times. Its cognate antigen has yet to be identified. No much larger clonotype is one base removed from it; base qualities were not supplied.

This sequence uses TRBV11-3 and TRBJ2-1, with an unclear D gene assignment. This TCR was recovered from a woman aged 18-30 years with Graves' hyperthyroidism. Sample: blood. This receptor has the CDR3 CASSPRLLSYNEQFF. The nucleotides read TGTGCCAGCAGCCCCCGACTCCTCTCCTACAATGAGCAGTTCTTC.